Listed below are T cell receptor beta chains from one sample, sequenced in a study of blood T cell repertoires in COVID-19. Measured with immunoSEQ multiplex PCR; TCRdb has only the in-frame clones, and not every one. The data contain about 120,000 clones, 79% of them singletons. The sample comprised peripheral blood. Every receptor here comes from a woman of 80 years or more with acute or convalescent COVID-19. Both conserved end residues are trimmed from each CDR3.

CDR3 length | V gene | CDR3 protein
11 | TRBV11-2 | ASSFDGAYGYT
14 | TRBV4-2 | ASSSHWGQGMGEQY
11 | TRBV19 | ASSQGRDTEAF
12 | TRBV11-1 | ASSSDRLAGVSF
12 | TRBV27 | ASSLTGFSSPLH
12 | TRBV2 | ASIRHDRFTEAF
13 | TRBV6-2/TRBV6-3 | ASSSQTSVFYEQY
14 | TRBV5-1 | ASSLLAASSTDTQY
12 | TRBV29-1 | SVTGTGLNQPQH
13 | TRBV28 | ASSPRTGRNTEAF